This T cell receptor beta chain was found in a study of blood T cell repertoires in COVID-19. Study-wide background: COVID-19 samples from acute and convalescent phases originated in the United States, Italy and Spain. Sample material is recorded as cDNA or gDNA derived from T cells, B-cell-depleted T cells, or PBMCs.

Study processing details: The authors estimated nucleated cell counts from reference gene primer amplification. The repertoire was sequenced with immunoSEQ multiplex PCR; TCRdb's copy has only in-frame clones and lacks some. The D gene and trimming were derived from the DNA, and the V and J assignments and clone size from that table. The sample has some 89,000 clones, approximately 87% seen once. The V end was cut by 4 bases, the J end by 0 bases, with 7 bases between. The CDR3 spans 14 residues. Germline V gene data show CDR1 as LNHDA and CDR2 as SQIVND (reference sequence). The sample comprised peripheral blood. This receptor was taken from a human donor in a cohort sampled during active COVID-19. The V and J genes are TRBV19 and TRBJ1-3, with D unresolved. CDR3 loop: CASSTGHSGNTIYF. DNA of the CDR3: TGTGCCAGTAGTACCGGTCACTCTGGAAACACCATATATTTT.